This TCR beta chain stems from a study of shared clonotypes between healthy human individuals. Findings and limits, study-wide: Clonotypes that were shared across four donors made up around 5% of naive CD4 clonotypes.

Per the authors' pipeline: Owing to the provision of junction-only sequences devoid of quality scores by immunoSEQ, filtering differed. Method: immunoSEQ multiplex PCR; TCRdb's copy keeps in-frame clones and lacks some. That table supplies the V and J calls and clone size; D and trimming were determined from the DNA. This repertoire shows millions of clones, 85% to 95% found once; its top ten account for 0.1% to 0.15%. All the donors were Caucasian adults who lived in Nashville, Tennessee. Negatively enriched CD4+ T cells were divided by CD45RA into naive and memory. The ends were cut back, 3 bases at V and 3 bases at J, with 16 bases in the middle. This CDR3 comprises 16 residues. Germline V gene sequence: CDR1 SGDLS, CDR2 YYNGEE. On this clone itself: Its antigen is undetermined.

Material for sequencing was naive CD4+ T cells sorted from blood. Subset described: CD45RA+ positively selected. The clonotype was recovered from a man aged 18-30 years in good health. The V and J genes are TRBV9 and TRBJ1-3; D gene ambiguous. In DNA, the CDR3 is TGTGCCAGCAGCGCAGATCAGGCTTATTATGGAAACACCATATATTTT. Translating it yields CASSADQAYYGNTIYF.